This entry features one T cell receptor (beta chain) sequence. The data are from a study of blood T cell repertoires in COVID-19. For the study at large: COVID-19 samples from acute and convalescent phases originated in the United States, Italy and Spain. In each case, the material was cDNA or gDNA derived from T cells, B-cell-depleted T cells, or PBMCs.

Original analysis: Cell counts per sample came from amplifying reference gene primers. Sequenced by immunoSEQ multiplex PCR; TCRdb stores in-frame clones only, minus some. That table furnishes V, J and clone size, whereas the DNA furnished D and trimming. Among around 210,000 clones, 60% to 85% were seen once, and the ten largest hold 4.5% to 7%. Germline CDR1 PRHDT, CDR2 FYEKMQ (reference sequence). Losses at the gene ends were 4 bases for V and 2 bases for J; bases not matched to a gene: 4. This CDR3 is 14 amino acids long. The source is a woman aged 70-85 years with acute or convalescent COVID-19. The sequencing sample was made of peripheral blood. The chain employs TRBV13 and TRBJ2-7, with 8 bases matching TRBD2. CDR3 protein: CASSSQGLAYEQYF. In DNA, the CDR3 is TGTGCCAGCAGCTCCCAGGGACTAGCCTACGAGCAGTACTTC.